This T cell receptor (beta chain) was recovered during a study of regulatory T cells in long-lasting Graves disease. In its sample, this clonotype was seen a few times. V lost 2 bases and J lost 3, with 11 bases in between. This CDR3 has 14 amino acids. Germline-derived CDR1 and CDR2 are MNHEY and SMNVEV (reference sequence). The authors built TCR beta libraries using iRepertoire HTBI primers and Arm-PCR of CDR3 regions. Each CDR3 protein gets one entry after TCRdb re-called the multiplex PCR reads with MiXCR. The repertoire has 700,000 or so distinct CDR3 sequences, approximately 29% of them found once; the top ten carry roughly 40%. Documented time point: persistent/refractory GD, antithyroid drugs over 5 years with positive TRAb. PBMC RNA served as the TCR library source.

The chain joins TRBV27 to TRBJ2-7; D perhaps matches TRBD1 (5 bases). This clonotype was obtained from a female donor with Graves disease. Sample: peripheral blood mononuclear cells (PBMCs), taken when the disease was refractory, from a patient treated with antithyroid drugs. CDR3 nucleotide sequence: TGTGCCAGCAGTTTAACAGGATTTTACTACGAGCAGTACTTC. It specifies CASSLTGFYYEQYF.